This T cell receptor beta chain was found in a study of T cells in Graves' hyperthyroidism and ophthalmopathy. As for this clonotype: Its antigen is not known.

Study results and limitations: Before onset, ophthalmopathy was predicted by the model a median approximately 6.6 months earlier. In the analysis, a 13 V-J model separated ophthalmopathy from stable hyperthyroidism.

The germline V gene has CDR1 MNHEY and CDR2 SVGEGT. V was clipped by 8 bases and J by 0 bases; unmatched bases: 2. The CDR3 loop spans 16 amino acids. TCR beta CDR3 sequences were amplified from RNA transcripts. The HTBI primer set drove a first-round RT-PCR of the TCR CDR3. TCRdb re-called the multiplex PCR reads with MiXCR, one entry per CDR3 protein. This repertoire shows more than 500,000 distinct CDR3 sequences, about 15% found once; its top ten account for 4% to 5.5%. Sequenced material: blood. The chain couples TRBV6-2 or TRBV6-3 to TRBJ2-6, with 12 bases fitting TRBD2. The clonotype was recovered from a woman aged 40 to 50 with Graves' ophthalmopathy. The CDR3 coding sequence is TGTGCCAGCGGACTAGCGGGATACTCTGGGGCCAACGTCCTGACTTTC. Residues: CASGLAGYSGANVLTF.